This T cell receptor beta chain was recorded in a study of regulatory T cells in long-lasting Graves disease. Study overall: Patients newly diagnosed with Graves' had been on antithyroid drugs for under 3 months. Study-wide results and limits: Whereas new patients shared 800 to 1,000 public clonotypes, persistent patients shared more, at approximately 2,500.

Construction of TCR beta libraries relied on iRepertoire HTBI primers and on Arm-PCR targeting CDR3 regions. MiXCR was run by TCRdb on the multiplex PCR reads, yielding one entry per CDR3 protein. This repertoire shows 200,000 to 250,000 distinct CDR3 sequences, over 20% found once; its top ten account for approximately 15%. This clonotype was seen ten or more times. The target antigen is unknown. The time point here: newly diagnosed GD, antithyroid drugs for less than 3 months. The authors made the TCR library using RNA they extracted from PBMCs. Under American Thyroid Association guidelines, Graves' disease was diagnosed. The source material was peripheral blood mononuclear cells (PBMCs), sampled at new diagnosis, from a patient treated with antithyroid drugs. This sequence was found in a female donor with Graves disease.

The DNA for the CDR3 is TGTGCCAGCAGCACTAGCGGGGGGGCCTATGAGCAGTTCTTC. Protein: CASSTSGGAYEQFF. This chain uses TRBV6-1 with TRBJ2-1; 13 bases agree with TRBD2. This CDR3 comprises 14 residues. V lost 6 bases and J lost 8; bases outside the gene matches: 4. CDR1 MNHNS and CDR2 SASEGT come from the germline V gene.